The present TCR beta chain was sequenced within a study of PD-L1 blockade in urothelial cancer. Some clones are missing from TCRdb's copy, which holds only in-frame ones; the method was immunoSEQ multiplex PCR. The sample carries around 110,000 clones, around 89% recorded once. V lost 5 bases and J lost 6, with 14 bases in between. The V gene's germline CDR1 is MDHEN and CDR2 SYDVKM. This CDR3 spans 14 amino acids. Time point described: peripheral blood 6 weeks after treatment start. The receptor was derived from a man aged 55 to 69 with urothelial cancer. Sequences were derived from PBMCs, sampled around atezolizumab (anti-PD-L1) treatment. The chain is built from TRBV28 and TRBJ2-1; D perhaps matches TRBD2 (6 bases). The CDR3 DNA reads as TGTGCCAGCAGTACTCCGGGGGAAGGCAATGAGCAGTTCTTC. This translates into CASSTPGEGNEQFF.